This T cell receptor (beta chain) derives from a study of blood T cells in healthy people across ages. Study results and caveats: Expanded clonotype shifts may have been confounded, as the donors had an unknown CMV status. Naive T cell percentage by flow cytometry tracked strongly with beta diversity.

About this clonotype itself: The antigen remains undetermined.

The authors ran a second PCR of roughly 6 to 12 cycles using a sample-barcoded 5' primer and a J-beta primer mix. TCRdb ran MiXCR on the 5' RACE reads and lists one entry per CDR3 protein. The data hold about 1.4 million distinct CDR3 sequences, with 59% observed a single time. The CDR3 sequence is 14 residues long. CDR1 is SGHVS, CDR2 FNYEAQ, per germline. V was trimmed by 5 bases and J by 7 bases, leaving 14 bases between them. This receptor was obtained from a man younger than 35 in good health. The sample comprised blood. The chain employs TRBV7-6 and TRBJ1-4; TRBD1 is a possible D gene (6 bases). For the CDR3, the DNA is TGTGCCAGCAGCGCTTCAGGGGTTGGTGAAAAACTGTTTTTT. Its translation is CASSASGVGEKLFF.